Each of the 18 T cell receptor beta chains below was sequenced from the same sample in a study of blood T cell repertoires in COVID-19. TCRdb's table, derived via immunoSEQ multiplex PCR, lists solely in-frame clones and lacks some. The sample has fewer than 90,000 clones, about three quarters seen once. Material for sequencing was peripheral blood. The source of these receptors is a woman of 80 years or more with acute or convalescent COVID-19.

The chain carries TRBV5-1 and TRBJ1-4; D possibly corresponds to TRBD1 (5 bases). The CDR3 has 15 amino acids. CDR1 and CDR2 from the germline V gene are SGHRS and YFSETQ. Trimming cost V 4 bases and J 0 bases, with 10 bases left between them. The DNA for the CDR3 is TGCGCCAGCAGCCCCCAGGGTTCAACTAATGAAAAACTGTTTTTT. It yields the protein CASSPQGSTNEKLFF.

The V call is TRBV7-3, the J call TRBJ2-1; 10 nucleotides line up with TRBD2. Germline V lookup: CDR1 SGHTA, CDR2 FQGTGA. The CDR3 consists of 17 residues. Trimming took 1 base from V and 8 from J; bases not matched to a gene: 11. CDR3 bases: TGTGCCAGCAGCTTAAGGACTAGCGGTGCAATTGCTCATGAGCAGTTCTTC. This encodes CASSLRTSGAIAHEQFF.

The CDR3: CASSSSRTGREEGGYTF. As DNA, the CDR3 is TGTGCCAGCAGCTCTTCCCGAACGGGCAGGGAGGAAGGTGGCTACACCTTC. The gene calls are TRBV7-6 and TRBJ1-2; TRBD1 might be the D (5 bases). Germline V lookup: CDR1 SGHVS, CDR2 FNYEAQ. V was cut by 4 bases and J by 7 bases, with 25 bases left in between. The CDR3 has 17 residues.

The chain couples TRBV28 to TRBJ1-2; 7 nucleotides line up with TRBD1. The CDR3 is 15 amino acids. In germline, CDR1 is MDHEN, CDR2 SYDVKM. Trimming cost V 4 bases and J 8 bases; bases outside gene matches: 13. The CDR3 region has the DNA TGTGCCAGCAGTTCCCTTGGCGAGGGGGCGATAGGCTACACCTTC. Translating gives CASSSLGEGAIGYTF.

J is TRBJ1-3 and V is TRBV6-5, with a tentative D call TRBD1 (6 bases). The ends were cut back, 5 bases at V and 1 base at J, with 12 bases in the middle. Germline V CDR1 and CDR2: MNHEY, SVGAGI. The CDR3 length is 15 residues. CDR3 loop: CASSPNRVSGNTIYF. The CDR3 nucleotides are TGTGCCAGCAGTCCCAACAGGGTGTCTGGAAACACCATATATTTT.

The chain employs TRBV10-3 and TRBJ2-7; 8 bases map to TRBD2. The CDR3 runs to 14 residues. The germline gives CDR1 ENHRY, CDR2 SYGVKD. The trim removed 10 bases at V and 0 bases at J, leaving 8 bases unmatched. The CDR3 nucleotides read TGTGCCACTATCGCGGGGGGTTCCTCCTACGAGCAGTACTTC. The encoded protein is CATIAGGSSYEQYF.

The V call is TRBV5-4, the J call TRBJ2-3; TRBD2 agrees at 10 bases. V trimming: 4 bases; J trimming: 3 bases; junction bases outside the gene matches: 8. Germline CDR1 is SGHNT and CDR2 is YYREEE (reference sequence). This CDR3 has 16 amino acids. DNA for the CDR3: TGTGCCAGCAGCCCAAGCGGGGGGGCCAAGACAGATACGCAGTATTTT. Its protein product is CASSPSGGAKTDTQYF.

This clone was detected only a few times. The chain combines TRBV2 with TRBJ1-1, with D possibly being TRBD1 (6 bases). CDR3 size: 13 residues. Per germline, CDR1 SNHLY and CDR2 FYNNEI. Trimming removed 8 bases from V and 4 bases from J, with 14 bases in between. CDR3 loop: CASDPEGGTEAFF. CDR3 sequence (DNA): TGTGCCAGCGACCCGGAAGGGGGCACTGAAGCTTTCTTT.

This clone was seen only once. The chain recombines TRBV4-2 with TRBJ2-4; TRBD2 agrees at 8 bases. Trimming cost V 2 bases and J 5 bases; bases outside gene matches: 5. This CDR3 comprises 15 residues. Germline CDR1 LGHNA, CDR2 YNFKEQ. The CDR3 nucleotides are TGTGCCAGCAGCCAATATTCAGCGGGAGAAAACATTCAGTACTTC. It codes for CASSQYSAGENIQYF.

This chain links TRBV4-1 with TRBJ2-1; possibly TRBD1 for D (6 bases). Trimming stripped 4 bases from V and 12 bases from J, with 16 bases between. The length of the CDR3 is 13 residues. The V gene's germline CDR1 is MGHRA and CDR2 YSYEKL. The CDR3 region has the DNA TGCGCCAGCAGCCCCCTGGTACAACAGGGGCAGTTCTTC. Amino acid sequence: CASSPLVQQGQFF.

The chain is built from TRBV6-1 and TRBJ2-3; TRBD2 matches 7 bases. Germline V lookup: CDR1 MNHNS, CDR2 SASEGT. V shed 3 bases and J 5 bases; nucleotides not matched to a gene: 2. The CDR3 runs to 13 residues. CDR3 coding DNA: TGTGCCAGCAGTGATTCTAGCGGAGATACGCAGTATTTT. Encoded protein: CASSDSSGDTQYF.

This clone was observed a single time. Other DNA sequences within the sample encode an identical CDR3. The chain is built from TRBV18 and TRBJ2-7; TRBD1 might be the D (5 bases). This CDR3 spans 12 amino acids. The ends were cut back, 6 bases at V and 2 bases at J, with 8 bases in the middle. The germline V gene encodes CDR1 KGHSH and CDR2 LQKENI. CDR3 coding DNA: TGTGCCAGCTCGGACACCACCTACGAGCAGTACTTC. Residues: CASSDTTYEQYF.

The rearrangement uses TRBV6-5 and TRBJ1-2, with 8 bases aligning to TRBD1. CDR1 MNHEY and CDR2 SVGAGI come from the germline V gene. Trimming took 7 bases from V and 4 from J; bases not matched to a gene: 11. This CDR3 has 15 amino acids. This chain's CDR3 is CASTRGSGGSYGYTF. CDR3 DNA: TGTGCCAGCACCCGGGGGTCAGGGGGCAGCTATGGCTACACCTTC.

This clone showed up just a few times. This rearrangement joins TRBV21-1 to TRBJ2-1; the DNA was not used to check the table's D call, TRBD1. TRBV21-1 is deemed a pseudogene. This CDR3 comprises 18 residues. DNA of the CDR3: TGTGCCAGCAGCAAACCCATCCACCGGGACAAAACCTACAATGAGCAGTTCTTC. It encodes CASSKPIHRDKTYNEQFF.

This clone was seen a single time. The chain joins TRBV6-5 to TRBJ2-7, with D maybe TRBD1 (6 bases). The germline V and J ends were trimmed by 3 bases and 1 base, with 10 bases remaining between them. Germline-derived CDR1 and CDR2 are MNHEY and SVGAGI. The CDR3 covers 14 residues. The CDR3 DNA reads as TGTGCCAGCAGTTATACCGGACAGTCCTACGAGCAGTACTTC. As protein: CASSYTGQSYEQYF.

This clone was detected once. The chain uses TRBV7-9 and TRBJ1-1; D may be TRBD1 (6 bases). V was clipped by 5 bases and J by 3 bases, with 13 bases between them. Germline V gives CDR1 SEHNR, CDR2 FQNEAQ (reference sequence). The CDR3 runs 14 residues. CDR3 nucleotide sequence: TGTGCCAGCAGCATACAGGGTTTGCACACTGAAGCTTTCTTT. Amino acid sequence: CASSIQGLHTEAFF.

This chain joins TRBV6-2 or TRBV6-3 and TRBJ1-2; D remains ambiguous. The CDR3 is 13 residues long. Trimming removed 2 bases from V and 6 bases from J, with 10 bases in between. The germline V gene encodes CDR1 MNHEY and CDR2 SVGEGT. DNA for the CDR3: TGTGCCAGCAGTTACATGCAACTCCATGGCTACACCTTC. The encoded protein is CASSYMQLHGYTF.

This clone was seen just once. The rearrangement links TRBV4-2 to TRBJ2-1; 8 nucleotides line up with TRBD2. The CDR3 contains 16 residues. With V trimmed by 3 bases and J by 6 bases, 10 bases remained unmatched. From germline, CDR1 is LGHNA and CDR2 YNFKEQ. The CDR3 region is CASSQWSGGASNEQFF. The CDR3 DNA sequence: TGTGCCAGCAGCCAGTGGTCGGGGGGGGCCAGCAATGAGCAGTTCTTC.